This entry is about one TCR beta chain. Germline CDR1 KGHSH, CDR2 LQKENI. The germline V and J ends were trimmed by 1 base and 11 bases, with 9 bases remaining between them. The CDR3 has 12 residues. This sample is drawn from a study of T cell changes during pregnancy in multiple sclerosis. Using immunoSEQ multiplex PCR, the repertoire was profiled, and TCRdb retains in-frame clones only, with some absent. Of around 68,000 clones listed, approximately 90% were seen once; the top ten hold more than 1.4%. The sample was peripheral blood, taken in the third trimester of pregnancy. V and J are TRBV18 and TRBJ1-5; maybe TRBD1 (6 bases). The TCR was taken from a female donor with multiple sclerosis, enrolled in a pregnancy study. CDR3 sequence reads: CASSPRDKAQHF. CDR3 DNA sequence: TGTGCCAGCTCACCACGGGACAAAGCCCAGCATTTT. The full variable domain, with the rest looked up from reference TRBV18 and TRBJ1-5, is NAGVMQNPRHLVRRRGQEARLRCSPMKGHSHVYWYRQLPEEGLKFMVYLQKENIIDESGMPKERFSAEFPKEGPSILRIQQVVRGDSAAYFCASSPRDKAQHFGDGTRLSIL.